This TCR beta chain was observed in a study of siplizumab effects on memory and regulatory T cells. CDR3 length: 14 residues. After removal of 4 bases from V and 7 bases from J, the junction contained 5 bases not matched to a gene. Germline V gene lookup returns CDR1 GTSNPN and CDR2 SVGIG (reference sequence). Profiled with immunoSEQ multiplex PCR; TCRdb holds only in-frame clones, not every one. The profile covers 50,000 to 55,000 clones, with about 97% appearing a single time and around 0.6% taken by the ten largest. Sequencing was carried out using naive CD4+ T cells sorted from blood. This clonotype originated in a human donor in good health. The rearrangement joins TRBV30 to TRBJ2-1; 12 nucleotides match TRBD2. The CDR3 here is CAWMTSGRVNEQFF. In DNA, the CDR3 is TGTGCCTGGATGACTAGCGGGAGAGTTAATGAGCAGTTCTTC. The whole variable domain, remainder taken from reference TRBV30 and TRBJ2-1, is SQTIHQWPATLVQPVGSPLSLECTVEGTSNPNLYWYRQAAGRGLQLLFYSVGIGQISSEVPQNLSASRPQDRQFILSSKKLLLSDSGFYLCAWMTSGRVNEQFFGPGTRLTVL.